The entry that follows covers one T cell receptor beta chain sequence. Its matching antigen is unknown. TCRdb used MiXCR to reprocess the multiplex PCR reads, holding one entry per CDR3 protein. The sample contains approximately 280,000 distinct CDR3 sequences, about 30% of which appear only once. These data originate in a study of breast tumors, draining lymph nodes, adjacent tissues. Study-wide results and limits: Tumor T cell lymph node origin was a supported hypothesis, not proven. Most tumor T cells seemingly derive from lymph node, then expand in tumor. Luminal-like breast cancer showed significantly greater tumor-nontumor repertoire similarity than basal-like breast cancer did. Tumor TCR diversity was below lymph nodes but above nontumor tissue.

The lymph nodes were axillary draining lymph nodes from breast cancer patients. Per germline, CDR1 MDHEN and CDR2 SYDVKM. The CDR3 runs 13 residues. Trimming pared 6 bases from V and 5 bases from J, leaving 12 bases between. V is TRBV28 and J is TRBJ2-3; no firm D call. The TCR was taken from a female donor with breast cancer. Some clones in this sample may be carry-over from other donors' samples. The sequencing input was axillary lymph node tissue. The CDR3: CASRPPAKDTQYF. Here the CDR3 DNA reads TGTGCCAGCAGACCCCCAGCGAAAGATACGCAGTATTTT.